This T cell receptor beta chain was recorded in a study of post-analysis software for immune sequencing data. The study's findings and limits: About five TRBV segments appeared more often in patients than in controls, and TRBV5-6, TRBV5-1 and TRBV20-1 were among these.

Prepared libraries of TCR beta cDNA carried unique molecular identifiers. TCRdb re-derived calls from the PCR reads in MiXCR, one entry per CDR3 protein. Of almost 700,000 distinct CDR3 sequences detected, approximately 59% appear once; the ten largest clones hold over 9%. The germline V gene encodes CDR1 SGHRS and CDR2 YFSETQ. With V trimmed by 4 bases and J by 4 bases, 4 bases remained unmatched. The CDR3 totals 15 residues. Regarding this clonotype: What it binds is unknown.

The sequencing sample was made of blood. The chain employs TRBV5-1 and TRBJ2-1, with 11 positions matching TRBD1. The TCR sequence derives from a girl aged 2 to 10 with multiple sclerosis. For the CDR3, the DNA is TGCGCCAGCAGCATCGGACAGGGGGCATACAATGAGCAGTTCTTC. Its protein product is CASSIGQGAYNEQFF. The complete variable domain, with remaining parts taken from reference TRBV5-1 and TRBJ2-1, reads KAGVTQTPRYLIKTRGQQVTLSCSPISGHRSVSWYQQTPGQGLQFLFEYFSETQRNKGNFPGRFSGRQFSNSRSEMNVSTLELGDSALYLCASSIGQGAYNEQFFGPGTRLTVL.